Described below is a single TCR beta chain sequence and its context. Antigen unknown. Indicated time point: week 5, during vaccination. Alongside topical imiquimod, each dose of vaccine comprised 300 ug of mutant IDH1 20-mer peptide. Per germline, CDR1 SGHRS and CDR2 YFSETQ. This CDR3 is 15 amino acids long. With V trimmed by 1 base and J by 6 bases, 9 bases remained unmatched. Some clones are missing from TCRdb's copy, which holds only in-frame ones; the method was immunoSEQ multiplex PCR. This table has 40,000 to 60,000 clones, 78% appearing once. This entry is derived from a study of a mutant IDH1 vaccine in newly diagnosed glioma. Study-level information: Beginning 4-6 weeks after radiotherapy alone, or with temozolomide cycles, vaccination took place. Receipt of radiotherapy, temozolomide, or both preceded the study, and most received both.

The sequencing here drew on PBMCs, taken from a glioma patient whose treatment included an IDH1 peptide vaccine. The receptor was derived from a woman in her 40s with glioma. V and J are TRBV5-1 and TRBJ1-1, with TRBD1 identical over 7 bases. CDR3 sequence reads: CASSLLQGERAEAFF. In DNA form, the CDR3 reads TGCGCCAGCAGCTTGTTGCAGGGGGAAAGGGCTGAAGCTTTCTTT.